The 17 T cell receptor beta chains reported below all come from one sample, sequenced in a study of shared T cell receptors in the human thymus. Measured with immunoSEQ multiplex PCR; TCRdb has only the in-frame clones, and not every one. The data hold approximately 490,000 clones, with approximately 78% observed a single time. These records were also assigned to another study, of human thymus T cells.

Sequenced: thymocytes. The receptors here all came from a boy in the first two years of life with a congenital heart defect.

The chain has TRBV4-3 and TRBJ2-5; TRBD2 aligns across 7 bases. V was pared by 1 base and J by 4 bases, with 0 bases of the junction left unmatched. CDR3 length equals 13 residues. The V gene's germline CDR1 is LGHNA and CDR2 YSLEER. CDR3 coding DNA: TGCGCCAGCAGCCAAGGGGAGGGAGAGACCCAGTACTTC. It encodes CASSQGEGETQYF.

The gene calls are TRBV6-6 and TRBJ2-7; 7 positions match TRBD2. After removal of 5 bases from V and 3 bases from J, the junction contained 13 bases not matched to a gene. The CDR3 contains 16 residues. Germline CDR1 is MNHNY and CDR2 is SVGAGI (reference sequence). Here the CDR3 DNA reads TGTGCCAGCAGTGGGGAAGAGCGGGAACACTACTACGAGCAGTACTTC. Translation gives CASSGEEREHYYEQYF.

V is TRBV11-2 and J is TRBJ2-7; 13 bases agree with TRBD2. V was pared by 0 bases and J by 6 bases, with 17 bases of the junction left unmatched. This CDR3 spans 20 amino acids. Germline loops: CDR1 SGHAT, CDR2 FQNNGV. The CDR3 region has the DNA TGTGCCAGCAGCTTAGATCAGAGGACTAGCGGGAGAGGTGGCCCGGGCGAGCAGTACTTC. This codes for CASSLDQRTSGRGGPGEQYF.

The rearrangement joins TRBV13 to TRBJ2-3; 9 nucleotides agree with TRBD2. V was clipped by 4 bases and J by 6 bases; unmatched bases: 11. The CDR3 loop spans 16 amino acids. CDR1 is PRHDT, CDR2 FYEKMQ, per germline (reference sequence). The CDR3 coding sequence is TGTGCCAGCAGCTCTCCGGGTAGCGGGAGTCGGGATACGCAGTATTTT. Protein: CASSSPGSGSRDTQYF.

The chain uses TRBV5-1 and TRBJ2-5, with D possibly TRBD2 on 6 matching bases. This CDR3 has 14 amino acids. Trimming pared 4 bases from V and 5 bases from J, leaving 15 bases between. The germline gives CDR1 SGHRS, CDR2 YFSETQ. The chain's CDR3 is CASSLKRVGETQYF. Here the CDR3 DNA reads TGCGCCAGCAGCCTCAAGCGGGTCGGGGAGACCCAGTACTTC.

This chain joins TRBV5-1 and TRBJ2-1; 9 bases match TRBD2. Germline lookup yields CDR1 SGHRS and CDR2 YFSETQ. The CDR3 is 19 residues long. V shed 1 base and J 0 bases; nucleotides not matched to a gene: 11. Here the CDR3 reads CASSLQVRGLAISYNEQFF. The CDR3 region has the DNA TGCGCCAGCAGCTTGCAAGTTAGAGGACTAGCGATCTCCTACAATGAGCAGTTCTTC.

The chain employs TRBV18 and TRBJ2-2; weak D call: TRBD1 (5 bases). Germline V CDR1 and CDR2: KGHSH, LQKENI. The CDR3 spans 15 residues. Deletions cut 4 bases from V and 0 bases from J, with 9 bases between. For the CDR3, the DNA is TGTGCCAGCTCACGGGGCGGCTCGAACACCGGGGAGCTGTTTTTT. Translated, it gives CASSRGGSNTGELFF.

The chain combines TRBV4-2 with TRBJ2-7; TRBD1 agrees at 11 bases. Germline CDR1 LGHNA, CDR2 YNFKEQ. This CDR3 has 17 amino acids. J gave up 6 bases and V 4 bases, and 14 bases lay outside the gene matches. The CDR3: CASSLSLAPGQGGEQYF. CDR3 coding DNA: TGTGCCAGCAGCCTGTCTCTAGCTCCGGGACAGGGGGGCGAGCAGTACTTC.

This clone was recorded only once. V usage is TRBV4-1 and J usage is TRBJ1-5; TRBD1 matches 8 bases. Germline CDR1 reads MGHRA; CDR2 reads YSYEKL. This CDR3 has 16 residues. After removal of 3 bases from V and 5 bases from J, the junction contained 9 bases not matched to a gene. The CDR3: CASSHEPGQGDQPQHF. Here the CDR3 DNA reads TGCGCCAGCAGCCACGAACCCGGACAGGGTGATCAGCCCCAGCATTTT.

The CDR3 DNA follows: TGTGCCAGCAGATACGGACTAGCGGGCGACAATGAGCAGTTCTTC. This encodes CASRYGLAGDNEQFF. This rearrangement joins TRBV11-1 to TRBJ2-1; 11 bases line up with TRBD2. The ends lost 6 bases at V and 5 bases at J; junction bases unmatched: 6. This CDR3 has 15 amino acids. Germline V gene lookup returns CDR1 SGHAT and CDR2 FQDESV (reference sequence).

The table lists this clone with a few counts. V gene TRBV2 combines with J gene TRBJ2-7; 7 positions agree with TRBD2. Germline-derived CDR1 and CDR2 are SNHLY and FYNNEI. CDR3 size: 13 residues. With V trimmed by 4 bases and J by 2 bases, 2 bases remained unmatched. CDR3 nucleotides: TGTGCCAGCAGTGGGACTAGGACCTACGAGCAGTACTTC. It codes for CASSGTRTYEQYF.

The chain uses TRBV2 and TRBJ2-5; a possible D gene is TRBD2 (6 bases). CDR3 length equals 13 residues. The germline V gene encodes CDR1 SNHLY and CDR2 FYNNEI. The V end lost 2 bases, the J end lost 5 bases, and 9 bases lay between the germline ends. The CDR3 sequence is CASSEFLAETQYF. Written as DNA, the CDR3 is TGTGCCAGCAGTGAATTTCTAGCGGAGACCCAGTACTTC.

The chain links TRBV7-8 to TRBJ1-2, with D perhaps matching TRBD1 (5 bases). The V gene's germline CDR1 is SGHVS and CDR2 FQNEAQ. The CDR3 totals 14 residues. V was clipped by 4 bases and J by 4 bases, with 13 bases between them. CDR3 in amino acids: CASSYGQSGYGYTF. DNA of the CDR3: TGTGCCAGCAGCTACGGACAATCGGGCTATGGCTACACCTTC.

The CDR3 DNA follows: TGTGCCAGCAGCGTCCCGCGGGAGTCCCCCTACAATGAGCAGTTCTTC. Its protein is CASSVPRESPYNEQFF. The gene calls are TRBV9 and TRBJ2-1; TRBD2 aligns across 7 bases. V lost 2 bases to trimming and J lost 2 bases; unmatched junction nucleotides: 7. CDR1 is SGDLS and CDR2 is YYNGEE in the germline V gene. The CDR3 is 16 residues long.

The chain joins TRBV10-2 to TRBJ2-5, with D perhaps matching TRBD2 (7 bases). This CDR3 is 15 amino acids long. Trimming took 0 bases from V and 4 from J, leaving 12 bases between them. CDR1 is WSHSY and CDR2 is SAAADI in the germline V gene. CDR3 sequence (DNA): TGCGCCAGCAGTGAGTCAGGGGGGGCGGGAGAGACCCAGTACTTC. Translation: CASSESGGAGETQYF.

This chain connects TRBV29-1 to TRBJ2-7, with 9 bases fitting TRBD2. V lost 3 bases to trimming and J lost 2 bases; unmatched junction nucleotides: 2. The CDR3 runs to 13 residues. Germline V CDR1 and CDR2: SQVTM, ANQGSEA. DNA of the CDR3: TGCAGCGTTGATAGCGGGAGTACCTACGAGCAGTACTTC. Translation gives CSVDSGSTYEQYF.

The chain has TRBV4-3 and TRBJ2-1, with D tentatively TRBD1 (5 bases). The germline gives CDR1 LGHNA, CDR2 YSLEER. V lost 0 bases to trimming and J lost 5 bases, with 17 bases between them. This CDR3 is 17 amino acids long. CDR3 sequence reads: CASSQDWVRQQDNEQFF. As DNA, the CDR3 is TGCGCCAGCAGCCAAGATTGGGTTCGCCAACAGGACAATGAGCAGTTCTTC.